Sequencing of this TCR beta chain was carried out in a study of Graves' ophthalmopathy and Graves' hyperthyroidism. Regarding this clonotype: The antigen is undetermined.

The CDR3 runs to 17 residues. Germline loops: CDR1 SGHTA, CDR2 FQGTGA. V lost 5 bases and J lost 5, with 24 bases in between. Researchers took RNA transcripts and amplified TCR beta CDR3 regions from them. RT-PCR in the first round used HTBI primers; a second-round multiplex PCR followed. TCRdb fed the multiplex PCR reads into MiXCR, producing one record per CDR3 protein. This sample has about 500,000 distinct CDR3 sequences, with under 40% found just once. Study-level points and caveats: Ophthalmopathy progression cases were predicted by the model with 70.59% sensitivity and 72.22% specificity.

The authors enrolled newly diagnosed hyperthyroidism patients aged 18 to 65 with under 2 months' duration. The TCR was taken from an adult man with Graves' hyperthyroidism. The V call is TRBV7-3, the J call TRBJ2-5; D may correspond to TRBD1 or TRBD2 (5 bases each). The material sequenced was peripheral blood or thyroid tissue (not recorded which). The CDR3 is CASSMGDTMLVGETQYF. In nucleotides, the CDR3 is TGTGCCAGCAGCATGGGGGATACGATGCTTGTGGGGGAGACCCAGTACTTC. Variable domain in full (rest from reference TRBV7-3 and TRBJ2-5): GAGVSQTPSNKVTEKGKYVELRCDPISGHTALYWYRQSLGQGPEFLIYFQGTGAADDSGLPNDRFFAVRPEGSVSTLKIQRTERGDSAVYLCASSMGDTMLVGETQYFGPGTRLLVL.